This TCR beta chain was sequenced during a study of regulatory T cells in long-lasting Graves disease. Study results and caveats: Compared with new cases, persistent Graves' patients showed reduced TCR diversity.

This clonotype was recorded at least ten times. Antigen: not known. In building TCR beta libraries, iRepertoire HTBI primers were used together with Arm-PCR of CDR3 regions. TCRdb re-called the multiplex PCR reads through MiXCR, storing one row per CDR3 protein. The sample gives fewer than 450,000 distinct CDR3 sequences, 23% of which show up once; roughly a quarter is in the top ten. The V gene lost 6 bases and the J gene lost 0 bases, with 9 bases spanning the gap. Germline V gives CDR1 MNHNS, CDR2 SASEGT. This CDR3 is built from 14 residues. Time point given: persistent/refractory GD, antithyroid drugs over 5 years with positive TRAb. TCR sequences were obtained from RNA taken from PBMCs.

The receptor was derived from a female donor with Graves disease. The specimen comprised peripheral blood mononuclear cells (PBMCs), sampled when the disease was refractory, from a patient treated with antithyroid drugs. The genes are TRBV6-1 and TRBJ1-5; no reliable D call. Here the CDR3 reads CASSRGDSNQPQHF. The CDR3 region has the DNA TGTGCCAGCAGCCGTGGGGATAGCAATCAGCCCCAGCATTTT.